This TCR beta chain was retrieved from a study of T cell responses to AZD1222 COVID-19 vaccine. Study-level points and caveats: Unmutated variant regions are reportedly the target of nearly half of TCRs that are spike-specific. Two AZD1222 administrations were followed by greater Spike-specific TCR breadth and depth.

Second-dose recipients at about 4 or about 12 weeks were treated as one pooled group. About this clone: Its antigen is undetermined.

Assay: immunoSEQ multiplex PCR; the TCRdb copy retains only in-frame clones and omits some. The top ten hold roughly 10% of the sample, which has around 100,000 clones, approximately 89% seen once. The germline V and J ends were trimmed by 0 bases and 1 base, with 12 bases remaining between them. The CDR3 is 16 amino acids. CDR1 is KGHSH, CDR2 LQKENI, per germline. The sequencing used peripheral blood, collected 28 days after the second AZD1222 dose. The chain employs TRBV18 and TRBJ1-1; D not certain. The receptor was derived from an adult who received the AZD1222 COVID-19 vaccine. Written as DNA, the CDR3 is TGTGCCAGCTCACCACCAAGTCTTAACCGGAACACTGAAGCTTTCTTT. Protein sequence: CASSPPSLNRNTEAFF.